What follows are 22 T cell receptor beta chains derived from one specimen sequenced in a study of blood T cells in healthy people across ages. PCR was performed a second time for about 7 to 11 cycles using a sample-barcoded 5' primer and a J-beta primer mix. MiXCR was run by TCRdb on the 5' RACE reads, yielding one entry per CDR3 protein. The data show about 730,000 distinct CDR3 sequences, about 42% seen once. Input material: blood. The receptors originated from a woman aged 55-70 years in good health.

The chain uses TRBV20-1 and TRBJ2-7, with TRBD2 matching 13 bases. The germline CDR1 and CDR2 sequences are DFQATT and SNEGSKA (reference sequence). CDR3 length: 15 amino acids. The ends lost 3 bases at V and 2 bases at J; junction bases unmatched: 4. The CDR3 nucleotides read TGCAGTGCTAGCCCAGGGACTAGCGGGGCCTACGAGCAGTACTTC. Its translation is CSASPGTSGAYEQYF.

The CDR3 coding sequence is TGTGCCAGCAGCCCCGGGACAGGGAGGGATGGCTACACCTTC. It codes for CASSPGTGRDGYTF. The chain uses TRBV6-4 and TRBJ1-2, with 9 bases matching TRBD1. The J segment lost 6 bases and the V segment lost 6 bases, leaving 8 bases of the junction unmatched. Germline V gene data show CDR1 as MRHNA and CDR2 as SNTAGT. This CDR3 has 14 amino acids.

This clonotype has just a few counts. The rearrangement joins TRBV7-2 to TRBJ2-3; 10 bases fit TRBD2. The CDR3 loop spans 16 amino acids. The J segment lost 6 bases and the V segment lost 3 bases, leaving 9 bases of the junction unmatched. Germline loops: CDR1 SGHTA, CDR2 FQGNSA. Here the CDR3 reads CASSFTIAGGGDTQYF. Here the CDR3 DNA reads TGTGCCAGCAGCTTTACAATAGCGGGAGGAGGGGATACGCAGTATTTT.

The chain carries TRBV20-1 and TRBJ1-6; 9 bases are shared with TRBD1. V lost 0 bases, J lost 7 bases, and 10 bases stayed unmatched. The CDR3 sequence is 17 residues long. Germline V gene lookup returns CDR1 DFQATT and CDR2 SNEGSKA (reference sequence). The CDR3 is CSARDPGTGGENSPLHF. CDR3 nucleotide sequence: TGCAGTGCTAGAGATCCGGGTACAGGGGGCGAAAATTCACCCCTCCACTTT.

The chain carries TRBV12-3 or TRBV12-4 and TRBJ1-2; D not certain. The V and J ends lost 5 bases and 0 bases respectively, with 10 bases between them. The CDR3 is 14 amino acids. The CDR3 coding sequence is TGTGCCAGCAGTCCCCGACAAGCTAACTATGGCTACACCTTC. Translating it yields CASSPRQANYGYTF.

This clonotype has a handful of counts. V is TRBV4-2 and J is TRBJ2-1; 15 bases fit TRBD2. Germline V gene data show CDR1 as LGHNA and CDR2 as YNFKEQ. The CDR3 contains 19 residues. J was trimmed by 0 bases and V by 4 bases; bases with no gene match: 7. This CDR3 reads CASSPQRTSGRDSYNEQFF. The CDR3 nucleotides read TGTGCCAGCAGCCCTCAAAGGACTAGCGGGAGGGACTCCTACAATGAGCAGTTCTTC.

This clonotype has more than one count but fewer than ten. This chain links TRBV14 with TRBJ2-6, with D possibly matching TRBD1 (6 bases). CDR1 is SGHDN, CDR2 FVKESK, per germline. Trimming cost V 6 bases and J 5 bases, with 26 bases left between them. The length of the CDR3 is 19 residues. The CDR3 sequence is CASSDWGQKPLRWANVLTF. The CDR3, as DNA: TGTGCCAGCAGTGATTGGGGGCAGAAACCTCTTCGGTGGGCCAACGTCCTGACTTTC.

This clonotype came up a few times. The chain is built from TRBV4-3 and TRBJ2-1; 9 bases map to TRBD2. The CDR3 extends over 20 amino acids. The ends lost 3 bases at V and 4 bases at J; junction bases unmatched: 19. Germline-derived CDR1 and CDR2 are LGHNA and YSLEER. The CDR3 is CASSHRLAAGGLASYNEQFF. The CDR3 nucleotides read TGCGCCAGCAGCCACAGACTAGCGGCCGGGGGACTGGCCTCATACAATGAGCAGTTCTTC.

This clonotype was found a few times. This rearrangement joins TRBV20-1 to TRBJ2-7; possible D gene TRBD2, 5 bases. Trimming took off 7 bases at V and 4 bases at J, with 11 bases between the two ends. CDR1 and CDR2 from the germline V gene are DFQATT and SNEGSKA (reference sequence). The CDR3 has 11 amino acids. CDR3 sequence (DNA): TGCAGTGGAGGGCTAGTTTACGAGCAGTACTTC. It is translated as CSGGLVYEQYF.

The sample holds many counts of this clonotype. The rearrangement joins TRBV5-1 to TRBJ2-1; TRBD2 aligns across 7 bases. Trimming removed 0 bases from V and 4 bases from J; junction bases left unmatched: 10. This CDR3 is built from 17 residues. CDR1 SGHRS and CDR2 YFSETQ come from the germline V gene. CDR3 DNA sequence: TGCGCCAGCAGCTTGGAAGGCGTTAGCGGGTATTACAATGAGCAGTTCTTC. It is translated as CASSLEGVSGYYNEQFF.

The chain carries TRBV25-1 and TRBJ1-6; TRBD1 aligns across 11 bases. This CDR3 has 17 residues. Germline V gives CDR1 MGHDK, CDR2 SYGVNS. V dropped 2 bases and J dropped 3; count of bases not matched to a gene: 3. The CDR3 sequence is CASSEKGTGGYNSPLHF. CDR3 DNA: TGTGCCAGCAGTGAAAAGGGGACAGGGGGCTATAATTCACCCCTCCACTTT.

CDR3 DNA: TGTGCCAGCAGCCTGCGGGTAGCGGGACAAGAGACCCAGTACTTC. This translates into CASSLRVAGQETQYF. This sequence joins TRBV13 and TRBJ2-5, with 8 bases aligning to TRBD2. The CDR3 runs 15 residues. Germline-derived CDR1 and CDR2 are PRHDT and FYEKMQ (reference sequence). V lost 5 bases and J lost 2; bases outside the gene matches: 7.

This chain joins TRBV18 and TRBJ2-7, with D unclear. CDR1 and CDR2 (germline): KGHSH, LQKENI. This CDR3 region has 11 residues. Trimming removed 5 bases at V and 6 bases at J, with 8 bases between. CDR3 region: CASSTGPEQYF. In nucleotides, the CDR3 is TGTGCCAGCTCAACCGGTCCCGAGCAGTACTTC.

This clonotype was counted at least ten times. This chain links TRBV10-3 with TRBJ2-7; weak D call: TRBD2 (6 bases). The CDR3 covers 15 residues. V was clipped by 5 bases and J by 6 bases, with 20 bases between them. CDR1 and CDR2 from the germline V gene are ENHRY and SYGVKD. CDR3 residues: CAISTTSGTPREQYF. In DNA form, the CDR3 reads TGTGCCATCAGTACCACTTCCGGGACTCCTCGCGAGCAGTACTTC.

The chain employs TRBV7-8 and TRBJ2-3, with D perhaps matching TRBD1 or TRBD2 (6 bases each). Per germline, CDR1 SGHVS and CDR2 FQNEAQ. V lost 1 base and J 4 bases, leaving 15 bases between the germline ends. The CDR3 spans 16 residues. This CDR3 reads CASSLDFGRGPDTQYF. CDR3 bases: TGTGCCAGCAGCTTAGATTTTGGACGGGGGCCAGATACGCAGTATTTT.

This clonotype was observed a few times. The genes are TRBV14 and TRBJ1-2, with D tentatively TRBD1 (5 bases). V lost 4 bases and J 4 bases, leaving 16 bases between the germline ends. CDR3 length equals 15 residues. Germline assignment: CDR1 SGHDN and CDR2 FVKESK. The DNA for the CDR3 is TGTGCCAGCAGCCTTGGAGGGGTATGGAGCTATGGCTACACCTTC. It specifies CASSLGGVWSYGYTF.

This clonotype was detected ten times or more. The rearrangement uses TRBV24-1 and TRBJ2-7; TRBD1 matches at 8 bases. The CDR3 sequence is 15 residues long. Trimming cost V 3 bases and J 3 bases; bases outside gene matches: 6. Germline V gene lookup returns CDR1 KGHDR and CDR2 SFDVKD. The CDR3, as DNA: TGTGCCACCAGTGATCCGAAGGACAGGGTCTACGAGCAGTACTTC. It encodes CATSDPKDRVYEQYF.

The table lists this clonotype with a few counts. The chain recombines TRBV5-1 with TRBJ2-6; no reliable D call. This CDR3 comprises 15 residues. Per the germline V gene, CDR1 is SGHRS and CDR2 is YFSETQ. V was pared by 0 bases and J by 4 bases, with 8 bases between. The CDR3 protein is CASSLDGVGANVLTF. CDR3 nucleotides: TGCGCCAGCAGCTTGGATGGGGTCGGGGCCAACGTCCTGACTTTC.

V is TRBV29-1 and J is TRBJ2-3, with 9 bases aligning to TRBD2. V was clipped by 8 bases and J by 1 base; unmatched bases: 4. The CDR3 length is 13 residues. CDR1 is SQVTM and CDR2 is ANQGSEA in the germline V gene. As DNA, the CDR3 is TGCAGCACCGCGGGAGGGGGCACAGATACGCAGTATTTT. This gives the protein CSTAGGGTDTQYF.

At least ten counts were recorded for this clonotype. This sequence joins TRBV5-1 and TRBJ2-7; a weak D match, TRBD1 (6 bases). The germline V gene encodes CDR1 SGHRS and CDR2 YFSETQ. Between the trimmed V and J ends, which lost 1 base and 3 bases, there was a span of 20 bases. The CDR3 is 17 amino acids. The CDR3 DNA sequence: TGCGCCAGCAGCTTGTCATTCAGGGGTTCGGCAGACTACGAGCAGTACTTC. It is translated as CASSLSFRGSADYEQYF.

CDR3 sequence (DNA): TGTGCCAGCACGGGGCTAGCAAGCACAGATACGCAGTATTTT. Its translation is CASTGLASTDTQYF. The chain combines TRBV28 with TRBJ2-3; D possibly uses TRBD1 or TRBD2 (5 bases each). Germline V gene sequence: CDR1 MDHEN, CDR2 SYDVKM. This CDR3 region has 14 residues. V was cut by 7 bases and J by 0 bases, with 11 bases left in between.

The CDR3 DNA sequence: TGTGCCAGCAGCTTAGGGGGGGGTGGCGACGAGCAGTACTTC. It encodes CASSLGGGGDEQYF. The chain joins TRBV7-2 to TRBJ2-5, with TRBD2 identical over 7 bases. With the DNA end fitting TRBJ2-7 better, the J assignment may be wrong. This CDR3 spans 14 amino acids. Germline V gives CDR1 SGHTA, CDR2 FQGNSA.